This T cell receptor (beta chain) was obtained from a study of cytomegalovirus exposure and HLA in healthy donors. Study information: Samples from HLA-typed donors yielded about 80 million unique TCRs in an early data release.

Study observations and caveats: In vitro work confirmed that three CMV-associated chains recognize CMV antigens.

The PCR had 60 Vbeta and 13 Jbeta primers. The data were produced by immunoSEQ multiplex PCR, yet TCRdb's version contains in-frame clones alone and is incomplete. The data contain some 100,000 clones, approximately 75% of them singletons. A word on this clone: Its antigen is as yet unknown.

Germline lookup yields CDR1 WNHNN and CDR2 SYGVQD (reference sequence). This CDR3 is 15 amino acids long. V was trimmed by 1 base and J by 0 bases, leaving 7 bases between them. The receptor was derived from a woman aged 65 to 85 in good health and CMV-seropositive. Sequences were obtained from PBMCs. This chain links TRBV10-1 with TRBJ2-1; D is possibly TRBD2 (6 bases). CDR3 amino acids: CASSEWRDSYNEQFF. For the CDR3, the DNA is TGCGCCAGCAGTGAGTGGCGGGACTCCTACAATGAGCAGTTCTTC.